The clone carrying this T cell receptor (beta chain) was detected once. Blood cells were analyzed directly, without culture or expansion. The sample comes from a study of neoadjuvant anti-PD-1 for oral cavity cancer. The CDR3 spans 16 residues. Per the germline V gene, CDR1 is SGHDN and CDR2 is FVKESK. J gave up 6 bases and V 1 base, and 7 bases lay outside the gene matches. Using immunoSEQ multiplex PCR, the repertoire was profiled, and TCRdb retains in-frame clones only, with some absent. The sample includes approximately 72,000 clones, about 83% of them seen just once. The genes are TRBV14 and TRBJ2-5; 11 positions agree with TRBD2. The TCR sequence derives from a person aged 35-79 years with oral cavity squamous cell carcinoma. The sample consisted of PBMCs, taken before nivolumab (anti-PD-1) treatment. The CDR3 nucleotides read TGTGCCAGCAGCCAAGGTCTAGCGGGGGGTAGGAAGACCCAGTACTTC. As protein: CASSQGLAGGRKTQYF.